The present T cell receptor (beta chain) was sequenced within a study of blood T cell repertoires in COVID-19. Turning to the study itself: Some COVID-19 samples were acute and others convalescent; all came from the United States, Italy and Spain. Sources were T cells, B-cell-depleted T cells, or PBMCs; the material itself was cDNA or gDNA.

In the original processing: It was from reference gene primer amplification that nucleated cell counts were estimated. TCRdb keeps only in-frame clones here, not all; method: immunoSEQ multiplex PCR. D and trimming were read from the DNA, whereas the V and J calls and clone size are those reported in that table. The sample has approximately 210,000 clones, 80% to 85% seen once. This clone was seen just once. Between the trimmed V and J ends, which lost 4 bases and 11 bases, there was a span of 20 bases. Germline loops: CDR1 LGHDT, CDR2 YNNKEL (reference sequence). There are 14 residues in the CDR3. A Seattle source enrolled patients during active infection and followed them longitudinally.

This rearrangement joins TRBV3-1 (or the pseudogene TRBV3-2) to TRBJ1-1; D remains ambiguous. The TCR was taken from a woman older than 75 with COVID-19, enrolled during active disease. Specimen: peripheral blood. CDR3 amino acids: CASSPPSGYVRAFF. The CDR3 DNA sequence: TGTGCCAGCAGCCCCCCCTCGGGGTATGTTAGGGCTTTCTTT.